Here is one TCR beta chain with its context. The antigen is unknown. In germline, CDR1 is PRHDT, CDR2 FYEKMQ (reference sequence). The CDR3 consists of 11 residues. Trimming took off 6 bases at V and 0 bases at J, with 3 bases between the two ends. This sample stems from a study of cytomegalovirus exposure and HLA in healthy donors. Notes on the study in general: Immune exposure was documented only through CMV serostatus. As was reported, the HLA-A and HLA-B alleles of most subjects were accurately predicted from TCR beta sequences. The productive fraction for most TCR beta V segments was about 87% or about 30% in an earlier analysis.

PCR employed 60 Vbeta and 13 Jbeta primers. Libraries were prepared by immunoSEQ multiplex PCR; TCRdb keeps only in-frame clonotypes and omits some of them. The repertoire holds around 93,000 clones, with around four fifths as singletons. The rearrangement joins TRBV13 to TRBJ2-7; D gene uncertain. The sample comprised PBMCs. The clonotype originates from a man in his thirties or forties in good health and CMV-seropositive. The CDR3 DNA follows: TGTGCCAGCAGTCACTCCTACGAGCAGTACTTC. It encodes CASSHSYEQYF.